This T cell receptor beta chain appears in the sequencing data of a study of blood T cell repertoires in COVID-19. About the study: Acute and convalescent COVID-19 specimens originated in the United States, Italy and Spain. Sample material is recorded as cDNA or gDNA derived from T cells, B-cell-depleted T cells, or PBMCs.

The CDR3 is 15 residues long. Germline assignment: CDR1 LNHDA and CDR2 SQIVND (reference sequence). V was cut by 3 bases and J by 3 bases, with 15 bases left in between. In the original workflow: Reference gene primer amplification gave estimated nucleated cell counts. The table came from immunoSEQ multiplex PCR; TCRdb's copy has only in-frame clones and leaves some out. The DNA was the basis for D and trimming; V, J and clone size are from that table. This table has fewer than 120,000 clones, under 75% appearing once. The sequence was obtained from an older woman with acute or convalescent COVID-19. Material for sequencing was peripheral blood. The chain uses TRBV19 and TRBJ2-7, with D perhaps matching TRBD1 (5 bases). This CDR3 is CASSIQGSDNYEQYF. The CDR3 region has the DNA TGTGCCAGTAGTATCCAAGGATCGGACAACTACGAGCAGTACTTC. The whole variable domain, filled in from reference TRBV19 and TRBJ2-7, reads DGGITQSPKYLFRKEGQNVTLSCEQNLNHDAMYWYRQDPGQGLRLIYYSQIVNDFQKGDIAEGYSVSREKKESFPLTVTSAQKNPTAFYLCASSIQGSDNYEQYFGPGTRLTVT.